This T cell receptor (beta chain) appears in the sequencing data of a study of cytotoxic CD8 clonotypes in ibrutinib-treated CLL. Trimming removed 8 bases at V and 12 bases at J, with 23 bases between. Germline lookup yields CDR1 SEHNR and CDR2 FQNEAQ (reference sequence). The CDR3 has 14 amino acids. About this clone: Its cognate antigen is unknown.

General study findings and limits: Relative to age-matched healthy donors, clonality at baseline was higher, and it tracked circulating CD8+ T-cell counts. The times at which samples were taken varied between sustained-remission and progressing patients. A rise in clonality was seen at ibrutinib response, and a fall back toward baseline was seen at progression. The clonality rise at ibrutinib response reflected private clonotype expansion.

This table comes from immunoSEQ multiplex PCR, and its TCRdb copy is limited to in-frame clones, with some not included. The sample has 150,000 to 200,000 clones, around nine tenths seen once; the top ten hold roughly 3%. Here the sequenced sample was PBMCs, taken at disease progression, from a patient treated with ibrutinib. The source of this sequence is a human donor with chronic lymphocytic leukemia. The chain recombines TRBV7-9 with TRBJ2-1; TRBD1 or TRBD2 may be the D gene (6 bases each). The CDR3 DNA reads TGTGCCAGCGCCGGGGGCCCCGGGGCCGCGGGGCAGTTCTTC. Residues: CASAGGPGAAGQFF.